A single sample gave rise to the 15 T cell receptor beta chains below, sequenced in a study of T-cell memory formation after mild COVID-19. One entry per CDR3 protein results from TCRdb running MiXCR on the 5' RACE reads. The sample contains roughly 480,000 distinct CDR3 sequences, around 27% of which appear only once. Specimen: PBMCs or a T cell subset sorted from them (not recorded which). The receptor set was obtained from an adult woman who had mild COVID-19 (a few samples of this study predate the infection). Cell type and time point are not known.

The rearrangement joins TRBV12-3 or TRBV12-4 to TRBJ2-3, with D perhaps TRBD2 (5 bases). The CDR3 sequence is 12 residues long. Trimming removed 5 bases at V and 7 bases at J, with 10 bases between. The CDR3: CASSKSGYTQYF. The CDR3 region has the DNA TGTGCCAGCAGTAAATCGGGATATACGCAGTATTTT.

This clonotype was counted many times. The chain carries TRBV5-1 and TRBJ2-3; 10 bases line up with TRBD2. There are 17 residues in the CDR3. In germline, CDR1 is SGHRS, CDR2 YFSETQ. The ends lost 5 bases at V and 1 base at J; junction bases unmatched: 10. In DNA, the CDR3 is TGCGCCAGCAGGGATAGTACTAGCGGGATAGGCACAGATACGCAGTATTTT. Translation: CASRDSTSGIGTDTQYF. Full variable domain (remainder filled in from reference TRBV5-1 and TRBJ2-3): KAGVTQTPRYLIKTRGQQVTLSCSPISGHRSVSWYQQTPGQGLQFLFEYFSETQRNKGNFPGRFSGRQFSNSRSEMNVSTLELGDSALYLCASRDSTSGIGTDTQYFGPGTRLTVL.

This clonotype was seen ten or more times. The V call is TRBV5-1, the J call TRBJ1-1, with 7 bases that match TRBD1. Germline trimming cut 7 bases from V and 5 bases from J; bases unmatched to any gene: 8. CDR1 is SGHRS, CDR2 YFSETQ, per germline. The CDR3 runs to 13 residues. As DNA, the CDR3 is TGCGCCAGCGCCGTACAGGGGAATACTGAAGCTTTCTTT. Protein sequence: CASAVQGNTEAFF.

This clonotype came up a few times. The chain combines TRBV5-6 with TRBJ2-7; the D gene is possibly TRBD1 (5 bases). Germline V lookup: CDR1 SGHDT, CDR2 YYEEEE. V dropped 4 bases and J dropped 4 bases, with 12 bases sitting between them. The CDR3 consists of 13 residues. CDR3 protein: CASSEFTGYEQYF. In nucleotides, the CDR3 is TGTGCCAGCAGCGAGTTTACAGGTTACGAGCAGTACTTC. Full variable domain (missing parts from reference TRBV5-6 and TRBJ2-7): DAGVTQSPTHLIKTRGQQVTLRCSPKSGHDTVSWYQQALGQGPQFIFQYYEEEERQRGNFPDRFSGHQFPNYSSELNVNALLLGDSALYLCASSEFTGYEQYFGPGTRLTVT.

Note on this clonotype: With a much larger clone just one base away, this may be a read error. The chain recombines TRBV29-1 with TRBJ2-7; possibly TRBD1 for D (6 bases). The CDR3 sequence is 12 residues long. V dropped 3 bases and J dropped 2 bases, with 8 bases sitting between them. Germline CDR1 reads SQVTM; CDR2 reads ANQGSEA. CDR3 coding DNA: TGCAGCGTTGAGGACAGCACCTACGAGCAGTACTTC. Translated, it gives CSVEDSTYEQYF.

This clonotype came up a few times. CDR3 DNA sequence: TGTGCCAGCAGTTTCGGAGGAGGGGCAGATACGCAGTATTTT. Translated, it gives CASSFGGGADTQYF. The genes are TRBV12-3 or TRBV12-4 and TRBJ2-3, with D possibly TRBD2 on 6 matching bases. CDR3 length: 14 residues. Trimming shortened V by 3 bases and J by 4 bases, and 11 bases separated the two germline ends.

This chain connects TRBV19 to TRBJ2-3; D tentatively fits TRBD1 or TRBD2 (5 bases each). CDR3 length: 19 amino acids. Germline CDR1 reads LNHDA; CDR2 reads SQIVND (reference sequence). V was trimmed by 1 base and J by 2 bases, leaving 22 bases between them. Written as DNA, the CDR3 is TGTGCCAGTAGTATAGCCCTGGACAATGAGGGGATCTTCACAGATACGCAGTATTTT. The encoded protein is CASSIALDNEGIFTDTQYF.

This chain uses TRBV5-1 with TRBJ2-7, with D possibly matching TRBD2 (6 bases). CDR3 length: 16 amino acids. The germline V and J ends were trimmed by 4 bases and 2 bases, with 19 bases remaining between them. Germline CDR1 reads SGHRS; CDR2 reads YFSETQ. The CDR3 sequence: CASSPTVSSEAYEQYF. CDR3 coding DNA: TGCGCCAGCAGCCCGACGGTTTCTAGCGAGGCCTACGAGCAGTACTTC.

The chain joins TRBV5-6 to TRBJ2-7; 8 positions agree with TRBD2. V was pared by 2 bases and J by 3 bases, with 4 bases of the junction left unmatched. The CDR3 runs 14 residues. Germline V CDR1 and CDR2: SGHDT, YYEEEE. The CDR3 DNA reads TGTGCCAGCAGCTTATCTGGGACTAGCTACGAGCAGTACTTC. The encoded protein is CASSLSGTSYEQYF.

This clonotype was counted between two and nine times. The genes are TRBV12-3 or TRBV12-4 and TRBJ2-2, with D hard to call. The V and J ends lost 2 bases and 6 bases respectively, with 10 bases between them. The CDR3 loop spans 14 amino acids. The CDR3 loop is CASSLRPPPGELFF. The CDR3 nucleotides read TGTGCCAGCAGTTTAAGACCTCCGCCCGGGGAGCTGTTTTTT.

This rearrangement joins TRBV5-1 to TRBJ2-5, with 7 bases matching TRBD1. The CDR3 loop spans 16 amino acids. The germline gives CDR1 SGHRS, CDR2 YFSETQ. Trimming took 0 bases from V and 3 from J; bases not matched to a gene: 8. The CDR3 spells CASSLDRGAQKETQYF. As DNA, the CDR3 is TGCGCCAGCAGCTTGGACAGGGGAGCCCAAAAAGAGACCCAGTACTTC.

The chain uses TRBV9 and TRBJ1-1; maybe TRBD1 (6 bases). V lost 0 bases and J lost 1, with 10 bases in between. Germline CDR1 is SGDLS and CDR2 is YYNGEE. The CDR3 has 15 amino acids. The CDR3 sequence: CASSVVDRGNTEAFF. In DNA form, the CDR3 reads TGTGCCAGCAGCGTAGTGGACAGAGGGAACACTGAAGCTTTCTTT.

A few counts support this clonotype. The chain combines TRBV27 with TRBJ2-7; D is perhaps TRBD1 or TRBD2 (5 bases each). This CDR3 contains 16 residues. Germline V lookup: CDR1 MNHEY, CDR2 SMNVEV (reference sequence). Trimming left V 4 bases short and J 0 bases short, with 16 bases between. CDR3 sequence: CASSSSPGTVSYEQYF. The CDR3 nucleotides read TGTGCCAGCAGTTCTTCTCCCGGGACCGTCTCCTACGAGCAGTACTTC.

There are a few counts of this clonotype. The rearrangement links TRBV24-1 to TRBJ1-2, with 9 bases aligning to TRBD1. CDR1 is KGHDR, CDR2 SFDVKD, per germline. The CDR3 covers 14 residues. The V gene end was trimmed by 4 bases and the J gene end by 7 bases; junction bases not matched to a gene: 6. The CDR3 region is CATSDDRGAIGYTF. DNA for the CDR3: TGTGCCACCAGTGACGACAGGGGGGCTATTGGCTACACCTTC.

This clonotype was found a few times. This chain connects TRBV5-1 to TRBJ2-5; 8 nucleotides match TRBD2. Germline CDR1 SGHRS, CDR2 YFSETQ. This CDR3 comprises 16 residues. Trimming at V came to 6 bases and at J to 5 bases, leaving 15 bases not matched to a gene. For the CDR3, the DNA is TGCGCCAGCATCCAGGTCGGGGGGGCGAATGCGGAGACCCAGTACTTC. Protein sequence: CASIQVGGANAETQYF.